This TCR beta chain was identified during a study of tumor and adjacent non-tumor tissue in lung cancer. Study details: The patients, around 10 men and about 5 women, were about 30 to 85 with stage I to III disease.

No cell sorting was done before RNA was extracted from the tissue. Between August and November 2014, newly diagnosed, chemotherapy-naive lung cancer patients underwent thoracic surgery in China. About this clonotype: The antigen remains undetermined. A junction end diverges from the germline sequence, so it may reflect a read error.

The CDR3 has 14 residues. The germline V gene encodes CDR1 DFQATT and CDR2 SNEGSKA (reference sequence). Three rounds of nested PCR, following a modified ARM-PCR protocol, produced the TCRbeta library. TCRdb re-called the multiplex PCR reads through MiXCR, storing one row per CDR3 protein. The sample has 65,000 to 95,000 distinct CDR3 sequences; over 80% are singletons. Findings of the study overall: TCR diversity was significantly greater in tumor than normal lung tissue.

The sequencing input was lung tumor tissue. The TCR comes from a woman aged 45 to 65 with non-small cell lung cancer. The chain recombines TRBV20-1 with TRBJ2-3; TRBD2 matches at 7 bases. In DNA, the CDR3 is TGCAGTGCTAGGGAAGCGGGAATTACAGATATGCAGTATTTT. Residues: CSAREAGITDMQYF.